Listed below are T cell receptor beta chains from one sample, sequenced in a study of cytomegalovirus exposure and HLA in healthy donors. Sequencing was performed with immunoSEQ multiplex PCR; in TCRdb, only in-frame clones are kept and a portion is missing. The sample carries 150,000 to 200,000 clones, under 75% recorded once. The sample was PBMCs. These receptors originate from a man in his forties in good health and CMV-seropositive. CDR3s include the opening cysteine and the closing phenylalanine or tryptophan. A D gene is named only where the DNA matches it firmly. Clone sizes are given selectively: once, few, many, or a class where the clone is expanded.

clone_size,j_call,v_call,d_call,cdr3_nt,cdr3_aa
-,TRBJ2-7,TRBV21-1,-,TGTGCCAGCAGCAAAGGAATCGGGAGGGGCCGAAACAGGGAGTACGAGCAGTACTTC,CASSKGIGRGRNREYEQYF
-,TRBJ2-7,TRBV6-1,-,TGTGCCAGCAGTGAAGGAGACTTGATCTCCTACGAGCAGTACTTC,CASSEGDLISYEQYF
-,TRBJ1-1,TRBV7-2,-,TGTGCCAGCAGCGCCTCGGGGGACACTGAAGCTTTCTTT,CASSASGDTEAFF
-,TRBJ2-7,TRBV7-9,-,TGTGCCAGCAGTTCGCAGACTGACCCCTACGAGCAGTACTTC,CASSSQTDPYEQYF
-,TRBJ2-7,TRBV7-2,TRBD1,TGTGCCAGCAGCACGGGGACAGCCCGCTTCTACGAGCAGTACTTC,CASSTGTARFYEQYF
-,TRBJ1-1,TRBV4-2,TRBD1,TGTGCCAGCAGCCAAGAAGAACGACAGGGTTTCGAAGCTTTCTTT,CASSQEERQGFEAFF
-,TRBJ2-6,TRBV7-2,-,TGTGCCAGCAGCTTAGACAGTAGCTCTGGGGCCAACGTCCTGACTTTC,CASSLDSSSGANVLTF
-,TRBJ1-2,TRBV11-2,TRBD1,TGTGCCAGCAGCTTAGATTGGACAGGCCCTGGCTACACCTTC,CASSLDWTGPGYTF
-,TRBJ1-1,TRBV18,-,TGTGCCAGCTCCCCAACGGGCGCGGGCACTGAAGCTTTCTTT,CASSPTGAGTEAFF
-,TRBJ2-5,TRBV11-2,-,TGTGCCAGCAGCCCAGACTACATCCAAGAGGCCCAGTACTTC,CASSPDYIQEAQYF
-,TRBJ2-7,TRBV4-1,-,TGCGCCAGCAGCCGTGACGCATGGCAGGGCCAGTACTTC,CASSRDAWQGQYF
once,TRBJ2-5,TRBV7-3,TRBD1,TGTGCCAGCAGCCCCGGGACAGGTCAAGAGACCCAGTACTTC,CASSPGTGQETQYF
-,TRBJ1-1,TRBV19,-,TGTGCCAGTAGTATTTATGGGAGCAAAAACACTGAAGCTTTCTTT,CASSIYGSKNTEAFF
-,TRBJ2-3,TRBV5-4,-,TGTGCCAGCAGCTTGGAGCTTGCAGATACGCAGTATTTT,CASSLELADTQYF
-,TRBJ1-6,TRBV7-9,-,TGTGCCAGCAGCTTCCAGGGCGACTCACCCCTCCACTTT,CASSFQGDSPLHF
-,TRBJ1-1,TRBV30,-,TGTGCCTGGATTCCATCGGGGGGTAGCACTGAAGCTTTCTTT,CAWIPSGGSTEAFF
-,TRBJ1-4,TRBV7-2,-,TGTGCCAGCAGCCTGGGAGGGGGTCGAACTAATGAAAAACTGTTTTTT,CASSLGGGRTNEKLFF